This TCR beta chain was sequenced for a study of early T cells in non-severe SARS-CoV-2 infection. Study at large: Sequencing of bulk RNA from unsorted whole blood was done, without chain pairing. Study-wide points: A preference for anti-spike CD8 responses marked VDJdb matching, which missed private and CD4 specificities.

This clonotype was observed many times. Its antigen is undetermined. V was clipped by 6 bases and J by 8 bases, with 17 bases between them. The CDR3 is made up of 14 amino acids. The TCR library protocol was used to attach unique molecular identifiers. These identifiers were attached to individual cDNA molecules. TCRdb independently ran MiXCR on the 5' RACE reads; one entry per CDR3 protein. In the table there are more than 65,000 distinct CDR3 sequences, roughly 12% of which are singletons. This sequence originates from an adult who was a healthcare worker with PCR-confirmed SARS-CoV-2 infection or an uninfected control (not recorded which). The specimen was whole blood. The J gene is TRBJ2-1, the V gene TRBV12-3 or TRBV12-4; TRBD1 is a possible D gene (6 bases). This CDR3 reads CASSQLGANYEQFF. CDR3 DNA: TGTGCCAGCAGCCAGTTGGGGGCCAACTATGAGCAGTTCTTC.